The 8 T cell receptor beta chains reported below all come from one sample, sequenced in a study of T-cell memory formation after mild COVID-19. One entry per CDR3 protein results from TCRdb running MiXCR on the 5' RACE reads. Counted here are 140,000 to 150,000 distinct CDR3 sequences, 15% to 20% occurring once; the ten biggest clones make up about 2.1%. Sequencing was carried out using PBMCs or a T cell subset sorted from them (not recorded which). These receptors were obtained from an adult woman who had mild COVID-19 (a few samples of this study predate the infection). Cell type and time point are not known.

With regard to this clonotype: Given a much more abundant clone one base away, this may be a read error. The V and J genes are TRBV12-3 or TRBV12-4 and TRBJ2-2; a possible D gene is TRBD2 (5 bases). The CDR3 consists of 14 residues. CDR3 sequence reads: CASSLSPRPGELYF. DNA for the CDR3: TGTGCCAGCAGTTTATCCCCTAGACCCGGGGAGCTGTATTTT.

J is TRBJ2-1 and V is TRBV12-3 or TRBV12-4, with TRBD1 as a possible D gene (6 bases). The ends were cut back, 5 bases at V and 8 bases at J, with 16 bases in the middle. The CDR3 has 14 residues. For the CDR3, the DNA is TGTGCCAGCAGTGGACAACAGGGAGCCCATGAGCAGTTCTTC. Protein product: CASSGQQGAHEQFF.

This clonotype was found a few times. V usage is TRBV7-9 and J usage is TRBJ2-2; D call uncertain. The CDR3 runs to 11 residues. V was trimmed by 3 bases and J by 9 bases, leaving 5 bases between them. CDR1 and CDR2 from the germline V gene are SEHNR and FQNEAQ (reference sequence). The DNA of the CDR3 is TGTGCCAGCAGCTTCACACGGGAGCTGTTTTTT. Translated, it gives CASSFTRELFF.

The J gene is TRBJ2-1, the V gene TRBV29-1, with 8 nucleotides matching TRBD2. The trim removed 5 bases at V and 6 bases at J, leaving 3 bases unmatched. The CDR3 is 12 residues long. Looked up from germline, CDR1 is SQVTM and CDR2 is ANQGSEA. As DNA, the CDR3 is TGCAGCGTTCGACTAGCGAGCAATGAGCAGTTCTTC. Amino acid sequence: CSVRLASNEQFF.

V is TRBV7-2 and J is TRBJ1-1; D is perhaps TRBD1 (6 bases). The V gene's germline CDR1 is SGHTA and CDR2 FQGNSA. Trimming removed 6 bases from V and 5 bases from J, with 19 bases in between. This CDR3 contains 15 residues. DNA of the CDR3: TGTGCCAGCAGTAGGGGTGGACAGTTAACGACTGAAGCTTTCTTT. Encoded protein: CASSRGGQLTTEAFF. Full variable domain (missing parts from reference TRBV7-2 and TRBJ1-1): GAGVSQSPSNKVTEKGKDVELRCDPISGHTALYWYRQSLGQGLEFLIYFQGNSAPDKSGLPSDRFSAERTGGSVSTLTIQRTQQEDSAVYLCASSRGGQLTTEAFFGQGTRLTVV.

This chain joins TRBV5-1 and TRBJ1-4; unclear D gene. The CDR3 covers 15 residues. Between the trimmed V and J ends, which lost 0 bases and 5 bases, there was a span of 11 bases. Looked up from germline, CDR1 is SGHRS and CDR2 is YFSETQ. CDR3 sequence (DNA): TGCGCCAGCAGCTTGGAGGGCAATCGAAATGAAAAACTGTTTTTT. Protein: CASSLEGNRNEKLFF.

This clonotype was found a few times. The rearrangement links TRBV20-1 to TRBJ2-3, with D tentatively TRBD2 (5 bases). The ends were cut back, 5 bases at V and 2 bases at J, with 14 bases in the middle. In germline, CDR1 is DFQATT, CDR2 SNEGSKA (reference sequence). This CDR3 contains 14 residues. The CDR3 protein is CSAGLGLLTDTQYF. The CDR3 bases are TGCAGTGCTGGCCTTGGACTTCTCACAGATACGCAGTATTTT.

This clonotype was recorded a few times. CDR3 coding DNA: TGTGCCAGCAGTTTTTCTGCCACGGTTGAAGCTTTCTTT. It encodes CASSFSATVEAFF. The chain uses TRBV12-3 or TRBV12-4 and TRBJ1-1; D call uncertain. V lost 3 bases and J lost 7, with 12 bases in between. The CDR3 totals 13 residues.